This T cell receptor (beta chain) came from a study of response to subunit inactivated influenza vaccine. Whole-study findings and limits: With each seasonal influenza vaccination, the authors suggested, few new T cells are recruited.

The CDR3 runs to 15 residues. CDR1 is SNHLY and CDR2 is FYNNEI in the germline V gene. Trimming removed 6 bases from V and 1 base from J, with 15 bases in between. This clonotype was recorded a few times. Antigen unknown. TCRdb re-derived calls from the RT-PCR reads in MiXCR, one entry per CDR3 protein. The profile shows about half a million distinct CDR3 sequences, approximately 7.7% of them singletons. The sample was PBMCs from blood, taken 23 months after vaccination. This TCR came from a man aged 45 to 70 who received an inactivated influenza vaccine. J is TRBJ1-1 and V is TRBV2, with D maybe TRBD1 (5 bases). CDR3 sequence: CASREIRDRNTEAFF. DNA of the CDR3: TGTGCCAGCAGGGAAATCCGAGACAGGAACACTGAAGCTTTCTTT.